One sample yielded the 16 T cell receptor beta chains listed below, sequenced in a study of cytomegalovirus exposure and HLA in healthy donors. Primers for the PCR totalled 60 Vbeta and 13 Jbeta. The protocol was immunoSEQ multiplex PCR, while the TCRdb copy is restricted to in-frame clones and leaves out a portion. The data contain roughly 100,000 clones, approximately 14% of them singletons. The sample was PBMCs. These receptors all come from a female donor in good health and CMV-seronegative.

The chain couples TRBV19 to TRBJ2-3; 8 bases align to TRBD2. V shed 4 bases, J shed 5 bases, and the junction held 8 bases outside the gene matches. This CDR3 contains 15 residues. The germline CDR1 and CDR2 sequences are LNHDA and SQIVND (reference sequence). CDR3 nucleotides: TGTGCCAGTAGTAATGGCGGGGGGCCGGGAGATACGCAGTATTTT. The encoded protein is CASSNGGGPGDTQYF.

The V call is TRBV4-1, the J call TRBJ1-5; 12 bases agree with TRBD1. Unmatched junction bases numbered 5, after V lost 4 bases and J lost 4 bases. The germline CDR1 and CDR2 sequences are MGHRA and YSYEKL. This CDR3 region has 16 residues. The CDR3 DNA reads as TGCGCCAGCAGCCGCGGGACAGGGGGCGTGAATCAGCCCCAGCATTTT. Translation gives CASSRGTGGVNQPQHF.

This clone turned up a few times. This sequence joins TRBV6-6 and TRBJ2-2; D is undetermined. V was cut by 6 bases and J by 1 base, with 15 bases left in between. The length of the CDR3 is 16 residues. The germline V gene encodes CDR1 MNHNY and CDR2 SVGAGI (reference sequence). The CDR3 loop is CASRSDLSGNTGELFF. DNA for the CDR3: TGTGCCAGCAGGTCTGACCTGTCGGGGAACACCGGGGAGCTGTTTTTT.

Only a few counts were recorded for this clone. This rearrangement joins TRBV2 to TRBJ2-7, with TRBD1 matching over 8 bases. Germline CDR1 SNHLY, CDR2 FYNNEI. J gave up 6 bases and V 6 bases, and 10 bases lay outside the gene matches. The CDR3 covers 14 residues. The CDR3 sequence is CASSPDRALREQYF. The DNA of the CDR3 is TGTGCCAGCAGCCCGGACAGGGCCCTGCGCGAGCAGTACTTC.

The J gene is TRBJ1-1, the V gene TRBV21-1. TRBV21-1 is a pseudogene segment. The CDR3 is 14 amino acids. The CDR3 bases are TGTGCCAGCAGCAAAGCGCGGGGGGCCTATGAAGCTTTCTTT. This translates into CASSKARGAYEAFF.

This clone has only a few counts. The V gene is TRBV2, the J gene TRBJ1-2; D remains ambiguous. The CDR3 loop spans 16 amino acids. V gave up 7 bases and J gave up 7 bases, with 25 bases separating them. Germline assignment: CDR1 SNHLY and CDR2 FYNNEI. The CDR3 DNA reads as TGTGCCAGCAAGGTGTGGAGAAGGTCCGCCAGTGGTGGCTACACCTTC. Its protein product is CASKVWRRSASGGYTF.

The sample holds a few counts of this clone. The V gene is TRBV25-1, the J gene TRBJ2-1; the match to TRBD1 covers 9 bases. The length of the CDR3 is 14 residues. Germline-derived CDR1 and CDR2 are MGHDK and SYGVNS. Unmatched junction bases numbered 7, after V lost 4 bases and J lost 9 bases. The CDR3 nucleotides are TGTGCCAGCAGTGGGAGGACAGGGGTCACTGAGCAGTTCTTC. Protein sequence: CASSGRTGVTEQFF.

The rearrangement joins TRBV7-2 to TRBJ2-5; D is perhaps TRBD2 (7 bases). Looked up from germline, CDR1 is SGHTA and CDR2 is FQGNSA. Trimming took 4 bases from V and 5 from J, leaving 14 bases between them. This CDR3 spans 14 amino acids. Here the CDR3 reads CASSSSGGRETQYF. DNA of the CDR3: TGTGCCAGCAGCTCGTCGGGGGGCCGGGAGACCCAGTACTTC.

This clone was observed a handful of times. This chain uses TRBV10-2 with TRBJ1-4; 8 bases are shared with TRBD1. This CDR3 has 14 amino acids. The V gene's germline CDR1 is WSHSY and CDR2 SAAADI. V lost 6 bases, J lost 7 bases, and 7 bases stayed unmatched. This chain's CDR3 is CASRQQGESEKLFF. The DNA for the CDR3 is TGCGCCAGCAGGCAACAGGGGGAGTCTGAAAAACTGTTTTTT.

This sequence joins TRBV2 and TRBJ1-2; a weak D match, TRBD1 (6 bases). Trimming stripped 1 base from V and 5 bases from J, with 11 bases between. This CDR3 comprises 14 residues. From germline, CDR1 is SNHLY and CDR2 FYNNEI. The CDR3 bases are TGTGCCAGCAGTGAAGATCAGGGGTGGTATGGCTACACCTTC. Translation gives CASSEDQGWYGYTF.

V usage is TRBV4-3 and J usage is TRBJ2-7, with a weak D call TRBD1 (5 bases). The V end was cut by 4 bases, the J end by 3 bases, with 13 bases between. CDR3 length: 14 residues. Germline-derived CDR1 and CDR2 are LGHNA and YSLEER. Written as DNA, the CDR3 is TGCGCCAGCAGCCCCGCAAGGGGTAGCTACGAGCAGTACTTC. Translating it yields CASSPARGSYEQYF.

This chain joins TRBV7-8 and TRBJ1-2, with 7 bases fitting TRBD1. From germline, CDR1 is SGHVS and CDR2 FQNEAQ. Unmatched junction bases numbered 7, after V lost 3 bases and J lost 6 bases. The CDR3 is 14 amino acids. CDR3: CASSLTGRSDGYTF. The CDR3 DNA reads TGTGCCAGCAGCTTGACAGGGAGGAGTGATGGCTACACCTTC.

The V gene is TRBV7-2, the J gene TRBJ1-1; D gene ambiguous. Germline-derived CDR1 and CDR2 are SGHTA and FQGNSA. The CDR3 sequence is 14 residues long. V lost 5 bases to trimming and J lost 4 bases, with 14 bases between them. This CDR3 is CASSPRSTGTEAFF. CDR3 bases: TGTGCCAGCAGCCCTCGATCGACGGGCACTGAAGCTTTCTTT. Full variable domain (missing parts from reference TRBV7-2 and TRBJ1-1): GAGVSQSPSNKVTEKGKDVELRCDPISGHTALYWYRQSLGQGLEFLIYFQGNSAPDKSGLPSDRFSAERTGGSVSTLTIQRTQQEDSAVYLCASSPRSTGTEAFFGQGTRLTVV.

This clone was seen a few times. The chain carries TRBV5-1 and TRBJ2-2, with TRBD1 matching over 10 bases. Per germline, CDR1 SGHRS and CDR2 YFSETQ. The V gene end was trimmed by 3 bases and the J gene end by 6 bases; junction bases not matched to a gene: 8. CDR3 length: 16 amino acids. CDR3 sequence (DNA): TGCGCCAGCAGCTCTGCCGGGACAGGGGTTTCCGGGGAGCTGTTTTTT. It encodes CASSSAGTGVSGELFF.

CDR3 sequence (DNA): TGTGCCAGCAGCTTGGAAACCGCGCGGAGTCGGGAGCAGTTCTTC. Its protein product is CASSLETARSREQFF. The V call is TRBV5-4, the J call TRBJ2-1; D gene uncertain. The CDR3 extends over 15 amino acids. The V and J ends lost 0 bases and 10 bases respectively, with 17 bases between them. The germline CDR1 and CDR2 sequences are SGHNT and YYREEE (reference sequence).

The CDR3 nucleotides read TGTGCCAGCAGTCGCGACAGGAGTCAGCCCCAGCATTTT. Encoded protein: CASSRDRSQPQHF. The chain joins TRBV5-6 to TRBJ1-5, with D possibly TRBD1 on 6 matching bases. V dropped 5 bases and J dropped 6 bases, with 12 bases sitting between them. CDR1 SGHDT and CDR2 YYEEEE come from the germline V gene. This CDR3 has 13 amino acids.